This T cell receptor (beta chain) was recovered during a study of naive and memory T cell subsets. Findings and limits, study-wide: This RNA-based method may be sensitive to activation-related transcript changes.

A UMI-containing oligonucleotide was joined by 3' ligation to the TCR cDNA template. Whole blood, 2.5 ml, came from adult healthy volunteers. Unsorted total RNA, roughly 1 to 1,100 ng, was DNase treated before reverse transcription. This clonotype was counted only a few times. The antigen is undetermined. With 1 base removed from V and 14 bases from J, the gap between germline ends came to 15 bases. CDR1 SGHDT and CDR2 YYEEEE come from the germline V gene. The CDR3 spans 13 residues. Ligated cDNA underwent four rounds of PCR with nested alpha and beta constant region primers and SP2. Reverse transcription of blood and skin TCR RNA was primed at alpha and beta constant regions. TCRdb reanalysed the 5' RACE reads using MiXCR and keeps one entry per CDR3 protein. The sample carries roughly 56,000 distinct CDR3 sequences, 7.2% recorded once.

V is TRBV5-6 and J is TRBJ1-4; D perhaps matches TRBD1 (6 bases). The TCR was taken from a male donor in good health. CDR3 residues: CASSLQGGGFLFF. The CDR3 DNA reads as TGTGCCAGCAGCTTGCAAGGAGGGGGATTTCTGTTTTTT.